Listed below are T cell receptor beta chains from one sample, sequenced in a study of shared clonotypes between healthy human individuals. Only in-frame clones appear in the TCRdb table, and some are missing; sequencing was by immunoSEQ multiplex PCR. The profile shows over a million clones, approximately 98% of them singletons. Sequencing input: naive CD4+ T cells sorted from blood. The origin of the receptors is a man younger than 40 in good health. Both conserved end residues are part of each CDR3. A D gene is named only where the DNA matches it firmly. Clone size, where shown, is once, few, many, or a class for clones that have expanded.

v_gene	d_gene	j_gene	abundance	CDR3nt	CDR3aa
TRBV7-2	NA	TRBJ2-7	NA	TGTGCCAGCAGCTTGGACGCGGTCCCGTACGAGCAGTACTTC	CASSLDAVPYEQYF
TRBV7-9	NA	TRBJ2-1	NA	TGTGCCAGCAGCTTAGTAGTCGCGTCTGAGCAGTTCTTC	CASSLVVASEQFF
TRBV2	TRBD1	TRBJ1-1	NA	TGTGCCAGCTCTCCTGGAGACAGGGGGGTGAACACTGAAGCTTTCTTT	CASSPGDRGVNTEAFF
TRBV6-1	NA	TRBJ1-3	NA	TGTGCCAGCATCCCCAGAGTCGGCTACACCATATATTTT	CASIPRVGYTIYF
TRBV28	NA	TRBJ1-2	NA	TGTGCCAGCACCACCCCCACCGCTGGCTACACCTTC	CASTTPTAGYTF
TRBV19	NA	TRBJ1-5	NA	TGTGCCAGTAGTATGATGGGGGAAAATCAGCCCCAGCATTTT	CASSMMGENQPQHF
TRBV4-3	TRBD2	TRBJ2-1	NA	TGCGCCAGCAGCCAAGAGGGCAGCGGGGCTGGGGCCCCCTACAATGAGCAGTTCTTC	CASSQEGSGAGAPYNEQFF
TRBV27	NA	TRBJ2-7	NA	TGTGCCAGCAGTTTACTCAGGAGCAACGAGCAGTACTTC	CASSLLRSNEQYF
TRBV4-1	NA	TRBJ2-7	NA	TGCGCCAGCAGCCAAGGTGGACAGAACTACGAGCAGTACTTC	CASSQGGQNYEQYF
TRBV5-1	NA	TRBJ2-2	NA	TGCGCCAGCAGCTTCCAGGCCAACACCGGGGAGCTGTTTTTT	CASSFQANTGELFF
TRBV14	NA	TRBJ2-3	NA	TGTGCCAGTTCTGGGCGCTCCCCCACAGATACGCAGTATTTT	CASSGRSPTDTQYF
TRBV4-3	TRBD2	TRBJ2-1	NA	TGCGCCAGCAGCCTTCTACCGGGACTAGCGGGAGGAGCTTGGGGCAATGAGCAGTTCTTC	CASSLLPGLAGGAWGNEQFF
TRBV5-1	NA	TRBJ2-7	NA	TGCGCCAGCAGACGGGACACGTACTACGAGCAGTACTTC	CASRRDTYYEQYF
TRBV11-3	NA	TRBJ1-1	NA	TGTGCCAGCAGCTTAGATGCAGGGGTAGCTTTCTTT	CASSLDAGVAFF
TRBV18	TRBD1	TRBJ2-7	NA	TGTGCCAGCTCACTATTAGGACAGGGTGTAGCGGCGAGGCCCTACGAGCAGTACTTC	CASSLLGQGVAARPYEQYF
TRBV18	NA	TRBJ2-1	NA	TGTGCCAGCTCACCATTACCGGCAGGTTATTACAATGAGCAGTTCTTC	CASSPLPAGYYNEQFF
TRBV11-2	NA	TRBJ1-1	NA	TGTGCCAGCAGCCCCGCAGGCTGGACGGCTGAAGCTTTCTTT	CASSPAGWTAEAFF
TRBV19	NA	TRBJ2-3	NA	TGTGCCAGTAGTATAGCGACGGGAGATACGCAGTATTTT	CASSIATGDTQYF
TRBV10-2	TRBD1	TRBJ2-1	NA	TGCGCCAGCAGTGGTCCAGGGGGCTCCTACAATGAGCAGTTCTTC	CASSGPGGSYNEQFF
TRBV30	TRBD2	TRBJ2-5	NA	TGTGCCTGGAGTAAGGGCCGGCGGGAGGTGACCCAGTACTTC	CAWSKGRREVTQYF
TRBV7-2	TRBD2	TRBJ2-7	once	TGTGCCAGCAGCTTAGAGACTAGCGGGAGGACGAGCTCCTACGAGCAGTACTTC	CASSLETSGRTSSYEQYF
TRBV14	NA	TRBJ1-1	NA	TGTGCCAGCAGCCAAGATCCGGGACTGAACACTGAAGCTTTCTTT	CASSQDPGLNTEAFF
TRBV28	NA	TRBJ1-5	NA	TGTGCCAGCAGTTTCAGGGGCGGGAATGCTCAGCCCCAGCATTTT	CASSFRGGNAQPQHF
TRBV5-1	NA	TRBJ1-2	NA	TGCGCCAGCAGCTCGGACAGAATTTATGGCTACACCTTC	CASSSDRIYGYTF
TRBV5-1	TRBD1	TRBJ2-3	NA	TGCGCCAGCAGCTTGGGGGACAGGGGAGGGACAGATACGCAGTATTTT	CASSLGDRGGTDTQYF
TRBV2	NA	TRBJ2-1	NA	TGTGCCAGCAGTGATCTAGCTAATGAGCAGTTCTTC	CASSDLANEQFF
TRBV29-1	NA	TRBJ2-1	NA	TGCAGCGTGGGGGAGCGGGCCCACAATGAGCAGTTCTTC	CSVGERAHNEQFF
TRBV6-6	NA	TRBJ2-7	NA	TGTGCCAGCAGTACCGGAGGGGCAGGGTGGTTCTACGAGCAGTACTTC	CASSTGGAGWFYEQYF
TRBV28	NA	TRBJ2-5	NA	TGTGCCAGCAGTTTATGGCCAGGGGAGATGGAAGAGACCCAGTACTTC	CASSLWPGEMEETQYF
TRBV5-1	NA	TRBJ2-7	NA	TGCGCCAGCAGCTTGGCTGTTCGACAGCCGACCTACGAGCAGTACTTC	CASSLAVRQPTYEQYF
TRBV7-2	TRBD2	TRBJ2-2	NA	TGTGCCAGCAGCTTACAAAGCGGGGCGGGCACCGGGGAGCTGTTTTTT	CASSLQSGAGTGELFF
TRBV9	NA	TRBJ2-1	NA	TGTGCCAGCAGCGTAGTTTTTTACAATGAGCAGTTCTTC	CASSVVFYNEQFF
TRBV9	NA	TRBJ2-7	NA	TGTGCCAGCAGCGTAGAGTTAGGAGGGAGGCAGTACTTC	CASSVELGGRQYF
TRBV18	TRBD2	TRBJ2-5	NA	TGTGCCAGCTCACCCCAGGACGGGAGGGCAACACAAGAGACCCAGTACTTC	CASSPQDGRATQETQYF
TRBV29-1	TRBD1	TRBJ2-5	NA	TGCAGCGCCCGACAGGGTGGGGAGACCCAGTACTTC	CSARQGGETQYF
TRBV4-1	NA	TRBJ2-5	NA	TGCGCCAGCAGCCAGGACCTAGCGTACCAAGAGACCCAGTACTTC	CASSQDLAYQETQYF
TRBV28	NA	TRBJ1-1	NA	TGTGCCAGCAGTTTCAGGGACACTGAAGCTTTCTTT	CASSFRDTEAFF